A selection of T cell receptor beta chains follows, all from one sample in a study of OX40 agonist ivuxolimab in advanced cancers. Produced via immunoSEQ multiplex PCR; TCRdb's table is partial and in-frame only. The sample consists of 27,000 or so clones, around 85% of them appearing once. Here the sequenced sample was CD4+ or CD8+ T cells sorted from blood, taken in a trial of the OX40 agonist ivuxolimab. The receptors come from an adult with an advanced solid tumor such as melanoma, head and neck, liver or kidney cancer. CDR3s include the opening cysteine and the closing phenylalanine or tryptophan. The order of the fields is D gene, clone size, V gene, J gene, CDR3 DNA, CDR3 protein. A D gene is named only where the DNA matches it firmly. For some rows the clone size is stated as once, few or many, or as a class when expanded; others skip it.

>TRBD1|-|TRBV19|TRBJ1-2
TGTGCCACCATGACAGGGGGCGGCGGCTACACCTTC
CATMTGGGGYTF
>TRBD2|-|TRBV6-5|TRBJ2-1
TGTGCCAGCAGACAGCGGGGGGTCTACAATGAGCAGTTCTTC
CASRQRGVYNEQFF
>TRBD1|-|TRBV2|TRBJ1-6
TGTGCCAGCACCAGGGGGGGGACATTTGACTCACCCCTCCACTTT
CASTRGGTFDSPLHF
>TRBD1|once|TRBV5-4|TRBJ2-5
TGTGCCAGCAGCCACTCAGGGGGCTGGTACTTC
CASSHSGGWYF
>-|-|TRBV29-1|TRBJ1-2
TGCAGCGTTGAAGATGCTACAGGTACTAACTATGGCTACACCTTC
CSVEDATGTNYGYTF
>TRBD1|-|TRBV2|TRBJ2-4
TGTGCCAGCATCGGACAGGGGTACATTCAGTACTTC
CASIGQGYIQYF
>-|-|TRBV5-4|TRBJ2-1
TGTGCCAGCAGTGGGGACTCGGGCTCCTACAATGAGCAGTTCTTC
CASSGDSGSYNEQFF
>TRBD1|-|TRBV6-5|TRBJ1-2
TGTGCCAGCAGTTACTATGCCGGGACAGGGGGGGTTGGCTACACCTTC
CASSYYAGTGGVGYTF
>-|-|TRBV19|TRBJ1-1
TGTGCCAGTAGCCCTTATTTTTCGGGGCCCATGAACACTGAAGCTTTCTTT
CASSPYFSGPMNTEAFF
>-|-|TRBV7-3|TRBJ2-5
TGTGCCAGCAGCTTAACGGCCGGCGGTCAAGAGACCCAGTACTTC
CASSLTAGGQETQYF
>TRBD1|-|TRBV27|TRBJ2-7
TGTGCCAGCAGTATCCTGCGGGACAGGGGCCCCTACGAGCAGTACTTC
CASSILRDRGPYEQYF
>TRBD1|-|TRBV27|TRBJ2-7
TGTGCCAGCAGTTTCGCACAGGGGGCCTACGAGCAGTACTTC
CASSFAQGAYEQYF
>-|-|TRBV7-9|TRBJ2-1
TGTGCCAGCAGCGCCCTAAATGAGCAGTTCTTC
CASSALNEQFF
>-|-|TRBV9|TRBJ2-1
TGTGCCAGCAGCACATCCGAGGGGGTCAATGAGCAGTTCTTC
CASSTSEGVNEQFF
>-|-|TRBV5-4|TRBJ1-1
TGTGCCAGCAGCCCAGGGACCGGAGGGGTGAACACTGAAGCTTTCTTT
CASSPGTGGVNTEAFF
>-|-|TRBV7-8|TRBJ2-7
TGTGCCAGCAGCCCGGTCACGGACAGATCCTACGAGCAGTACTTC
CASSPVTDRSYEQYF
>-|-|TRBV27|TRBJ2-3
TGTGCCAGCAGTGGGCCTGGGGGCACAGATACGCAGTATTTT
CASSGPGGTDTQYF
>TRBD1|-|TRBV6-1|TRBJ2-7
TGTGCCAGCAGCGGGACAGGCTTTTACGAGCAGTACTTC
CASSGTGFYEQYF
>-|-|TRBV6-5|TRBJ2-7
TGTGCCACCGCACTAGGACGGGACTACGAGCAGTACTTC
CATALGRDYEQYF
>-|-|TRBV4-1|TRBJ1-5
TGCGCCAGCAGCCCCCGGGTAGGATCGGACAATCAGCCCCAGCATTTT
CASSPRVGSDNQPQHF
>-|-|TRBV20-1|TRBJ2-7
TGCAGTGCTAGAGATGAGCAGTACTTC
CSARDEQYF
>TRBD2|-|TRBV30|TRBJ2-3
TGTGCCTGGAGTCATGGGGCAGCGGGGCCCACAGATACGCAGTATTTT
CAWSHGAAGPTDTQYF
>TRBD2|-|TRBV6-5|TRBJ2-7
TGTGCCAGCAGGGGACTAGCGGATCTCTCCTACGAGCAGTACTTC
CASRGLADLSYEQYF
>-|-|TRBV4-1|TRBJ2-1
TGCGCCAGCAGCCAAGATCCCCCGGGGCAGTACAATGAGCAGTTCTTC
CASSQDPPGQYNEQFF